The 10 T cell receptor beta chains reported below all come from one sample, sequenced in a study of chemoradiotherapy in HPV16-positive cancers. Only in-frame clones appear in the TCRdb table, and some are missing; sequencing was by immunoSEQ multiplex PCR. The sample has under 50,000 clones, 75% to 85% seen once. Sequenced material: blood, taken from a patient who underwent chemoradiotherapy. The receptors stem from a human donor with HPV-associated anogenital cancer.

J is TRBJ1-3 and V is TRBV30, with TRBD1 matching over 7 bases. Germline CDR1 is GTSNPN and CDR2 is SVGIG (reference sequence). With 5 bases clipped from V and 0 bases from J, the junction kept 7 bases outside the gene matches. The length of the CDR3 is 15 residues. CDR3 DNA: TGTGCCTGGGCCCGGGACAGAAGCTCTGGAAACACCATATATTTT. This translates into CAWARDRSSGNTIYF.

This clone was seen a few times. V and J are TRBV4-1 and TRBJ1-4; D is unresolved. Germline V gene lookup returns CDR1 MGHRA and CDR2 YSYEKL. CDR3 length: 13 residues. Trimming cost V 3 bases and J 8 bases, with 10 bases left between them. CDR3 nucleotide sequence: TGCGCCAGCAGCCAGCTCACCCAAGAAAAACTGTTTTTT. Translating gives CASSQLTQEKLFF.

The V call is TRBV7-7, the J call TRBJ2-5; no reliable D call. V lost 2 bases and J 3 bases, leaving 1 base between the germline ends. Germline V lookup: CDR1 SSHAT, CDR2 FNYEAQ (reference sequence). CDR3 length: 11 residues. The CDR3 region is CASSLKETQYF. In nucleotides, the CDR3 is TGTGCCAGCAGCTTAAAAGAGACCCAGTACTTC. The full variable domain, its missing parts supplied by reference TRBV7-7 and TRBJ2-5, is GAGVSQSPRYKVTKRGQDVTLRCDPISSHATLYWYQQALGQGPEFLTYFNYEAQPDKSGLPSDRFSAERPEGSISTLTIQRTEQRDSAMYRCASSLKETQYFGPGTRLLVL.

The genes are TRBV7-9 and TRBJ1-2; possibly TRBD1 for D (5 bases). This CDR3 region has 13 residues. Trimming stripped 4 bases from V and 7 bases from J, with 13 bases between. Germline CDR1 reads SEHNR; CDR2 reads FQNEAQ (reference sequence). Here the CDR3 reads CASSYAARAGYTF. DNA for the CDR3: TGTGCCAGCAGCTACGCCGCCAGGGCTGGCTACACCTTC.

The J gene is TRBJ1-4, the V gene TRBV9; D is unclear. Trimming cost V 0 bases and J 2 bases, with 11 bases left between them. The CDR3 covers 16 residues. Per the germline V gene, CDR1 is SGDLS and CDR2 is YYNGEE. CDR3 in amino acids: CASSVGPVSTNEKLFF. The CDR3 DNA is TGTGCCAGCAGCGTAGGGCCTGTCTCCACTAATGAAAAACTGTTTTTT.

The chain carries TRBV5-1 and TRBJ1-1, with 7 bases that match TRBD1. Germline CDR1 is SGHRS and CDR2 is YFSETQ. CDR3 length equals 15 residues. V shed 1 base and J 4 bases; nucleotides not matched to a gene: 7. The CDR3 is CASSLSWSGGTEAFF. In DNA form, the CDR3 reads TGCGCCAGCAGCTTGTCTTGGTCAGGGGGCACTGAAGCTTTCTTT.

J is TRBJ1-5 and V is TRBV10-1; D is possibly TRBD1 (6 bases). The CDR3 covers 20 residues. Germline CDR1 WNHNN, CDR2 SYGVQD (reference sequence). V shed 8 bases and J shed 0 bases, with 29 bases lying between them. The CDR3 nucleotides are TGCGCCAGCGCTACACAGGACAGTCATTCGTACTTCTATAGCAATCAGCCCCAGCATTTT. Translated: CASATQDSHSYFYSNQPQHF.

J is TRBJ2-3 and V is TRBV6-1; 7 nucleotides match TRBD2. CDR1 is MNHNS and CDR2 is SASEGT in the germline V gene. The V segment lost 2 bases and the J segment 0 bases; nucleotides outside the gene matches: 2. This CDR3 contains 15 residues. CDR3 sequence reads: CASSENGGSTDTQYF. The CDR3 region has the DNA TGTGCCAGCAGTGAAAACGGGGGGAGCACAGATACGCAGTATTTT.

The count of this clone is one. The chain employs TRBV7-2 and TRBJ2-5; either TRBD1 or TRBD2 may fit D (5 bases each). This CDR3 has 13 amino acids. Germline V CDR1 and CDR2: SGHTA, FQGNSA. Between the trimmed V and J ends, which lost 5 bases and 3 bases, there was a span of 10 bases. CDR3 residues: CASSVQGEETQYF. In nucleotides, the CDR3 is TGTGCCAGCAGCGTTCAGGGAGAAGAGACCCAGTACTTC.

The chain joins TRBV6-5 to TRBJ2-5, with 11 bases lining up with TRBD2. CDR3 length equals 16 residues. Germline loops: CDR1 MNHEY, CDR2 SVGAGI. V lost 4 bases, J lost 5 bases, and 9 bases stayed unmatched. As DNA, the CDR3 is TGTGCCAGCAGTTCGTCACTAGCGGGGGTTGTTGAGACCCAGTACTTC. This gives the protein CASSSSLAGVVETQYF.